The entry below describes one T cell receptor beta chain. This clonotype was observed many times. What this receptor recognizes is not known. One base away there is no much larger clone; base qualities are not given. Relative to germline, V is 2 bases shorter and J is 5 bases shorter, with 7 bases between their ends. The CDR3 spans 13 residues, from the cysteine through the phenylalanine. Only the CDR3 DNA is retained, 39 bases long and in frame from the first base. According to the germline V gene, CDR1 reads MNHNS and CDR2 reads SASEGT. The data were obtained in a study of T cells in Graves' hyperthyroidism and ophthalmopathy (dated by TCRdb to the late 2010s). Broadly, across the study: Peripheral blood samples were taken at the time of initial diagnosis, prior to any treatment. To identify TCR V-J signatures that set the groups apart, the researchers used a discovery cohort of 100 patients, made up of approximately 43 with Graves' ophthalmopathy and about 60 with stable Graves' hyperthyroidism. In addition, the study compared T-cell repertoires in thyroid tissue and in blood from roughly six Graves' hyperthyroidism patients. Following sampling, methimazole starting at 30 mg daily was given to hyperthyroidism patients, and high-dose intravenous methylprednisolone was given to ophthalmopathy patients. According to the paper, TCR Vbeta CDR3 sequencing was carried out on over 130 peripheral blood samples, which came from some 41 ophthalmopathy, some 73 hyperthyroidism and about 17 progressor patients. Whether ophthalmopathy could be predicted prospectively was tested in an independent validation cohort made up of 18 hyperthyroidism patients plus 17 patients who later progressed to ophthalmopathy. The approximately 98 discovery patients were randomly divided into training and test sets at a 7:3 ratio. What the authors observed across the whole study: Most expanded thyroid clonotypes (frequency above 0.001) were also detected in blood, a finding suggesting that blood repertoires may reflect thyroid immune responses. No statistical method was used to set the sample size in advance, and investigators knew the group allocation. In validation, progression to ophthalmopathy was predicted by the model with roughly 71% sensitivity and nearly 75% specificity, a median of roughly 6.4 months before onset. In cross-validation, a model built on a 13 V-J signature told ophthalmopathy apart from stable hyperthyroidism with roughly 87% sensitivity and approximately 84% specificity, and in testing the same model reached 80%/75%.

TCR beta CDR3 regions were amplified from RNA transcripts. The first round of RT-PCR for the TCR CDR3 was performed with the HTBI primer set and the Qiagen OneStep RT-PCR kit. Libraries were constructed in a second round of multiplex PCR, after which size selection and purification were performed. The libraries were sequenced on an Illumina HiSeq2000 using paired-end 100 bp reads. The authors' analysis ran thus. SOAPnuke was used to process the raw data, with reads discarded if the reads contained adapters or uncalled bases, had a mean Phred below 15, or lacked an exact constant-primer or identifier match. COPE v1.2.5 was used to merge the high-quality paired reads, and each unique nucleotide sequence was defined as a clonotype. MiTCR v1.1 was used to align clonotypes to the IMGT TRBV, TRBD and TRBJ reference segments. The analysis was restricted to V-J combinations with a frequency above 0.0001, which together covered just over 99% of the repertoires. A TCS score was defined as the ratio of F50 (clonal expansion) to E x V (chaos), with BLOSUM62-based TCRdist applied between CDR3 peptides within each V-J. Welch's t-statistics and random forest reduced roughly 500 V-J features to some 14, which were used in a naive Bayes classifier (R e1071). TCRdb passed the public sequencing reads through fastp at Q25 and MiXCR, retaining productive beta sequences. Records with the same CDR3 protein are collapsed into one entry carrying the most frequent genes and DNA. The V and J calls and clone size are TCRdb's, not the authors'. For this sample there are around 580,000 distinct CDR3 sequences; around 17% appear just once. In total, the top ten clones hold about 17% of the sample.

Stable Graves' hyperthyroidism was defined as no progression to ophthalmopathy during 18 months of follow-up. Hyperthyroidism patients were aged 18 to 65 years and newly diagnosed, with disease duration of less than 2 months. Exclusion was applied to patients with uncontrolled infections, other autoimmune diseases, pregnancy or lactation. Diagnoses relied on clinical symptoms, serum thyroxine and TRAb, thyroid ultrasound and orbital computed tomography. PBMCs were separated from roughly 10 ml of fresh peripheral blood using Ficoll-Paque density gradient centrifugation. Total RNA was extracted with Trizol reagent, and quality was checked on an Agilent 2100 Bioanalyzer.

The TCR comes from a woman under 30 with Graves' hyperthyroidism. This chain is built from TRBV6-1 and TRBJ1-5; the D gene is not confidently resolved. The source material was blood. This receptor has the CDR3 CASSEMMYQPQHF. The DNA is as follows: TGTGCCAGCAGTGAAATGATGTATCAGCCCCAGCATTTT.